These 30 T cell receptor beta chains share one sample of origin, sequenced in a study of technical replicates of blood from a handful of donors. The method was immunoSEQ multiplex PCR; TCRdb's version includes in-frame clones alone and lacks a portion of them. This table holds just over 75,000 clones, 90% to 95% found once. Specimen: T cells isolated from PBMCs. The receptors were gathered from a human donor in good health.

The rearrangement joins TRBV7-3 to TRBJ2-7, with a tentative D call TRBD1 (5 bases). Trimming took 1 base from V and 3 from J, leaving 16 bases between them. Per germline, CDR1 SGHTA and CDR2 FQGTGA. This CDR3 is 16 amino acids long. The CDR3 bases are TGTGCCAGCAGCTTAATCGGTGGTGCCAGGGTCTACGAGCAGTACTTC. Amino acids: CASSLIGGARVYEQYF. Drawing the rest from reference TRBV7-3 and TRBJ2-7, the complete variable domain is GAGVSQTPSNKVTEKGKYVELRCDPISGHTALYWYRQSLGQGPEFLIYFQGTGAADDSGLPNDRFFAVRPEGSVSTLKIQRTERGDSAVYLCASSLIGGARVYEQYFGPGTRLTVT.

The V call is TRBV5-1, the J call TRBJ2-5; 8 nucleotides line up with TRBD1. The V and J ends lost 7 bases and 4 bases, in that order; junction bases with no gene match: 6. The CDR3 loop spans 13 amino acids. Per the germline V gene, CDR1 is SGHRS and CDR2 is YFSETQ. CDR3 DNA sequence: TGCGCCAGCGGGCAACAGGGGGGAGAGACCCAGTACTTC. This codes for CASGQQGGETQYF.

CDR3 sequence: CASRGQGNQPQHF. CDR3 sequence (DNA): TGTGCCAGCAGGGGACAGGGAAATCAGCCCCAGCATTTT. The genes are TRBV6-5 and TRBJ1-5; 9 nucleotides agree with TRBD1. The germline gives CDR1 MNHEY, CDR2 SVGAGI. The CDR3 is 13 amino acids. With 6 bases clipped from V and 4 bases from J, the junction kept 1 base outside the gene matches.

The V gene is TRBV2, the J gene TRBJ1-2; no clear D. The CDR3 is made up of 12 amino acids. Germline-derived CDR1 and CDR2 are SNHLY and FYNNEI. V dropped 10 bases and J dropped 8 bases, with 17 bases sitting between them. This chain's CDR3 is CATLHSQRGYTF. CDR3 nucleotides: TGTGCCACACTACACTCCCAGAGGGGCTACACCTTC.

The rearrangement links TRBV4-1 to TRBJ2-7; 7 bases fit TRBD1. The V segment lost 3 bases and the J segment 2 bases; nucleotides outside the gene matches: 13. CDR1 is MGHRA, CDR2 YSYEKL, per germline. The CDR3 is 17 amino acids. The CDR3 DNA follows: TGCGCCAGCAGCCAGGACGACAGGGACCCATTCCCCTACGAGCAGTACTTC. Its translation is CASSQDDRDPFPYEQYF.

The chain is built from TRBV9 and TRBJ1-1; TRBD1 agrees at 8 bases. Unmatched junction bases numbered 5, after V lost 3 bases and J lost 1 base. Per germline, CDR1 SGDLS and CDR2 YYNGEE. The CDR3 is 15 residues long. CDR3 region: CASSAPGGKNTEAFF. In DNA, the CDR3 is TGTGCCAGCAGCGCCCCAGGGGGCAAGAACACTGAAGCTTTCTTT.

The gene calls are TRBV15 and TRBJ2-7; a weak D match, TRBD2 (6 bases). Germline V gene data show CDR1 as LNHNV and CDR2 as YYDKDF (reference sequence). The CDR3 covers 16 residues. V was shortened by 0 bases and J by 1 base, with 13 bases between the two germline ends. In nucleotides, the CDR3 is TGTGCCACCAGCAGAGAGTATGGGGACTTATCCTACGAGCAGTACTTC. This codes for CATSREYGDLSYEQYF. The full variable domain, completed using reference TRBV15 and TRBJ2-7, is DAMVIQNPRYQVTQFGKPVTLSCSQTLNHNVMYWYQQKSSQAPKLLFHYYDKDFNNEADTPDNFQSRRPNTSFCFLDIRSPGLGDTAMYLCATSREYGDLSYEQYFGPGTRLTVT.

J is TRBJ2-3 and V is TRBV2; no clear D gene. V lost 3 bases and J lost 3, with 10 bases in between. Germline CDR1 SNHLY, CDR2 FYNNEI. The length of the CDR3 is 14 residues. Written as DNA, the CDR3 is TGTGCCAGCAGTGAGGCTAGGTTAACAGATACGCAGTATTTT. Translation: CASSEARLTDTQYF.

This sequence joins TRBV28 and TRBJ1-2; D is perhaps TRBD1 (5 bases). CDR3 length: 15 amino acids. Germline lookup yields CDR1 MDHEN and CDR2 SYDVKM. Deletions cut 7 bases from V and 2 bases from J, with 17 bases between. The DNA for the CDR3 is TGTGCCAGCACCACCGATATAGGGGCGAACTATGGCTACACCTTC. It translates to CASTTDIGANYGYTF.

The chain has TRBV6-1 and TRBJ2-7, with 10 bases aligning to TRBD1. J was trimmed by 5 bases and V by 3 bases; bases with no gene match: 10. CDR1 is MNHNS and CDR2 is SASEGT in the germline V gene. The CDR3 has 16 amino acids. The CDR3 loop is CASSEVMWDRGHEQYF. CDR3 sequence (DNA): TGTGCCAGCAGTGAGGTCATGTGGGACAGGGGACACGAGCAGTACTTC.

The V and J genes are TRBV7-9 and TRBJ1-2; D is uncertain. The V end lost 3 bases, the J end lost 5 bases, and 10 bases lay between the germline ends. This CDR3 is built from 13 residues. CDR1 SEHNR and CDR2 FQNEAQ come from the germline V gene (reference sequence). The CDR3 spells CASSFPGVYGYTF. The DNA for the CDR3 is TGTGCCAGCAGCTTTCCCGGAGTGTATGGCTACACCTTC.

This clone was picked up one time. The CDR3 spells CASTLHRGSTEAFF. CDR3 nucleotide sequence: TGTGCCAGCACCCTTCATAGGGGGAGCACTGAAGCTTTCTTT. This rearrangement joins TRBV27 to TRBJ1-1, with D perhaps matching TRBD1 (6 bases). The CDR3 spans 14 residues. Germline V lookup: CDR1 MNHEY, CDR2 SMNVEV (reference sequence). Deletions cut 7 bases from V and 4 bases from J, with 16 bases between.

V gene TRBV27 combines with J gene TRBJ2-7; no definite D call. V shed 6 bases and J shed 0 bases, with 12 bases lying between them. Germline assignment: CDR1 MNHEY and CDR2 SMNVEV (reference sequence). The CDR3 runs to 14 residues. The CDR3 protein is CASSRGPSSYEQYF. The CDR3 region has the DNA TGTGCCAGCAGCCGCGGCCCGAGCTCCTACGAGCAGTACTTC.

The chain uses TRBV4-3 and TRBJ2-7, with unresolved D. The germline CDR1 and CDR2 sequences are LGHNA and YSLEER. The CDR3 contains 14 residues. With 0 bases removed from V and 0 bases from J, the gap between germline ends came to 6 bases. CDR3 sequence reads: CASSQDWASYEQYF. In nucleotides, the CDR3 is TGCGCCAGCAGCCAAGATTGGGCCTCCTACGAGCAGTACTTC.

The V gene is TRBV7-2, the J gene TRBJ2-3; 7 bases are a match to TRBD1. The CDR3 length is 13 residues. V lost 5 bases to trimming and J lost 9 bases; unmatched junction nucleotides: 8. CDR1 is SGHTA, CDR2 FQGNSA, per germline. The CDR3 sequence is CASSTERDSTQYF. CDR3 bases: TGTGCCAGCAGCACGGAGAGGGACAGCACGCAGTATTTT.

The chain couples TRBV7-8 to TRBJ1-5; 7 bases agree with TRBD1. J was trimmed by 1 base and V by 5 bases; bases with no gene match: 17. CDR1 and CDR2 from the germline V gene are SGHVS and FQNEAQ. CDR3 length: 19 residues. The CDR3: CASSADRAFLPRSNQPQHF. In DNA, the CDR3 is TGTGCCAGCAGCGCCGACAGGGCTTTTCTTCCCAGAAGCAATCAGCCCCAGCATTTT.

The V call is TRBV7-6, the J call TRBJ2-2; possibly TRBD1 for D (5 bases). The CDR3 covers 16 residues. Per germline, CDR1 SGHVS and CDR2 FNYEAQ. V gave up 3 bases and J gave up 2 bases, with 13 bases separating them. The CDR3, as DNA: TGTGCCAGCAGCTTTAACAGGCCCCTTAACACCGGGGAGCTGTTTTTT. Its protein is CASSFNRPLNTGELFF.

The chain combines TRBV29-1 with TRBJ2-3, with 7 bases lining up with TRBD1. This CDR3 is built from 11 residues. Germline assignment: CDR1 SQVTM and CDR2 ANQGSEA. The V and J ends lost 6 bases and 6 bases, in that order; junction bases with no gene match: 3. The CDR3 loop reads CSVGTADTQYF. The CDR3 DNA reads as TGCAGCGTCGGGACAGCCGATACGCAGTATTTT.

The rearrangement uses TRBV4-1 and TRBJ2-4, with D tentatively TRBD2 (5 bases). The V gene's germline CDR1 is MGHRA and CDR2 YSYEKL. The CDR3 totals 14 residues. The V end was cut by 4 bases, the J end by 9 bases, with 16 bases between. CDR3 sequence reads: CASSPSSPATIQYF. The CDR3 region has the DNA TGCGCCAGCAGCCCTTCTAGCCCGGCTACCATTCAGTACTTC.

The chain couples TRBV7-9 to TRBJ2-7; no definite D call. CDR1 is SEHNR and CDR2 is FQNEAQ in the germline V gene (reference sequence). This CDR3 comprises 11 residues. Trimming left V 5 bases short and J 2 bases short, with 4 bases between. Here the CDR3 DNA reads TGTGCCAGCAGCCAGGCCTACGAGCAGTACTTC. This codes for CASSQAYEQYF.

The CDR3 here is CASSSAQREIAEQFF. CDR3 DNA: TGTGCCAGTAGTTCTGCCCAGCGGGAGATTGCTGAGCAGTTCTTC. The rearrangement links TRBV19 to TRBJ2-1, with 8 bases fitting TRBD2. Trimming at V came to 5 bases and at J to 9 bases, leaving 12 bases not matched to a gene. CDR1 is LNHDA, CDR2 SQIVND, per germline (reference sequence). The CDR3 loop spans 15 amino acids.

The chain couples TRBV11-1 to TRBJ1-3; D remains unclear. The germline CDR1 and CDR2 sequences are SGHAT and FQDESV (reference sequence). V was shortened by 2 bases and J by 1 base, with 9 bases between the two germline ends. The CDR3 contains 15 residues. The CDR3 nucleotides read TGTGCCAGCAGCTTATCAGGACTTTCTGGAAACACCATATATTTT. Its protein product is CASSLSGLSGNTIYF.

The chain is built from TRBV19 and TRBJ2-3, with 12 nucleotides matching TRBD2. J lost 1 base, V lost 4 bases, and 3 bases had no gene match. Germline values: CDR1 LNHDA, CDR2 SQIVND (reference sequence). The CDR3 loop spans 16 amino acids. DNA of the CDR3: TGTGCCAGTAGTAAGACTAGCGGGAGCGGCACAGATACGCAGTATTTT. Its translation is CASSKTSGSGTDTQYF. The variable domain in full, completed from reference TRBV19 and TRBJ2-3, reads DGGITQSPKYLFRKEGQNVTLSCEQNLNHDAMYWYRQDPGQGLRLIYYSQIVNDFQKGDIAEGYSVSREKKESFPLTVTSAQKNPTAFYLCASSKTSGSGTDTQYFGPGTRLTVL.

The V call is TRBV19, the J call TRBJ2-7; the match to TRBD1 covers 10 bases. The junction had 9 bases not matched to a gene; V was cut back by 3 bases and J by 4 bases. CDR1 LNHDA and CDR2 SQIVND come from the germline V gene (reference sequence). The CDR3 covers 16 residues. CDR3 nucleotide sequence: TGTGCCAGTAGTATCAAGACAGGGGGCTTTTCGTACGAGCAGTACTTC. It translates to CASSIKTGGFSYEQYF. Full variable domain (missing parts from reference TRBV19 and TRBJ2-7): DGGITQSPKYLFRKEGQNVTLSCEQNLNHDAMYWYRQDPGQGLRLIYYSQIVNDFQKGDIAEGYSVSREKKESFPLTVTSAQKNPTAFYLCASSIKTGGFSYEQYFGPGTRLTVT.

The chain joins TRBV2 to TRBJ2-2, with D unclear. Germline CDR1 is SNHLY and CDR2 is FYNNEI. The CDR3 length is 13 residues. Trimming removed 4 bases at V and 5 bases at J, with 8 bases between. The CDR3 nucleotides read TGTGCCAGCAGTGGCCGAGGTACCGGGGAGCTGTTTTTT. Amino acids: CASSGRGTGELFF.

The rearrangement uses TRBV6-5 and TRBJ2-7; TRBD1 is a possible D gene (6 bases). Trimming removed 0 bases from V and 6 bases from J, with 15 bases in between. CDR3 length: 15 amino acids. Germline values: CDR1 MNHEY, CDR2 SVGAGI. The CDR3 is CASSYSFAGDIEQYF. In DNA form, the CDR3 reads TGTGCCAGCAGTTACTCGTTCGCAGGGGATATCGAGCAGTACTTC.

The genes are TRBV5-4 and TRBJ2-7; no reliable D call. In germline, CDR1 is SGHNT, CDR2 YYREEE (reference sequence). With 3 bases removed from V and 2 bases from J, the gap between germline ends came to 9 bases. This CDR3 has 13 residues. This CDR3 is CASSSGRPYEQYF. Here the CDR3 DNA reads TGTGCCAGCAGCTCAGGCCGCCCCTACGAGCAGTACTTC.

The DNA for the CDR3 is TGCAGCGTTTTCCGGGATCTCGATGAAAAACTGTTTTTT. Residues: CSVFRDLDEKLFF. The chain joins TRBV29-1 to TRBJ1-4, with no clear D. This CDR3 is built from 13 residues. Trimming shortened V by 5 bases and J by 6 bases, and 13 bases separated the two germline ends. CDR1 is SQVTM, CDR2 ANQGSEA, per germline.

The rearrangement joins TRBV7-2 to TRBJ2-1; D gene unclear. V dropped 2 bases and J dropped 4 bases, with 12 bases sitting between them. In germline, CDR1 is SGHTA, CDR2 FQGNSA. This CDR3 region has 15 residues. This chain's CDR3 is CASSLRQDSYNEQFF. The DNA for the CDR3 is TGTGCCAGCAGCTTAAGGCAAGACTCTTACAATGAGCAGTTCTTC.

This rearrangement joins TRBV4-1 to TRBJ2-5, with D perhaps TRBD1 (5 bases). CDR1 is MGHRA and CDR2 is YSYEKL in the germline V gene. V was clipped by 4 bases and J by 4 bases, with 19 bases between them. The CDR3 extends over 16 amino acids. The CDR3 DNA follows: TGCGCCAGCAGCCCCCTGTTCTTAGTCAGGGTAGAGACCCAGTACTTC. This sequence encodes CASSPLFLVRVETQYF.